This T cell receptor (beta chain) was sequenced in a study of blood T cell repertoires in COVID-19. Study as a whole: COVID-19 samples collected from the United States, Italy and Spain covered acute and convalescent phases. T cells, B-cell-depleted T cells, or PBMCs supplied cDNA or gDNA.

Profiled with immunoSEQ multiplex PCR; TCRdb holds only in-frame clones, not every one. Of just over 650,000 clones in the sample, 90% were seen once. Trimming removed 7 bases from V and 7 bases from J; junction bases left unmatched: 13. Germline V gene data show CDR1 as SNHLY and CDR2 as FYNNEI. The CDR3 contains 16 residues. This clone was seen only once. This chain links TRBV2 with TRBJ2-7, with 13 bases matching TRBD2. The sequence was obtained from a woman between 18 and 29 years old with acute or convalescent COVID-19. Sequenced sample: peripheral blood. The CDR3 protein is CASISGTSGVRGEQYF. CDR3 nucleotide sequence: TGTGCCAGCATATCCGGGACTAGCGGGGTTCGGGGGGAGCAGTACTTC.